Presented here are 11 T cell receptor beta chains from one specimen sequenced in a study of blood T cell repertoires in COVID-19. Libraries were prepared by immunoSEQ multiplex PCR; TCRdb keeps only in-frame clonotypes and omits some of them. Of roughly 340,000 clones listed, about nine tenths were seen once; the top ten hold 6% to 8%. The sequencing input was peripheral blood. The receptors come from an older woman with COVID-19, enrolled during active disease.

The CDR3 reads CASSGGASPRSGANVLTF. Written as DNA, the CDR3 is TGTGCCAGCAGTGGCGGGGCGAGTCCCCGCTCTGGGGCCAACGTCCTGACTTTC. The chain has TRBV25-1 and TRBJ2-6; a weak D match, TRBD2 (6 bases). This CDR3 comprises 18 residues. The germline V gene encodes CDR1 MGHDK and CDR2 SYGVNS. Trimming took 4 bases from V and 0 from J, leaving 16 bases between them.

The chain uses TRBV6-1 and TRBJ1-1, with TRBD1 as a possible D gene (5 bases). V was cut by 1 base and J by 11 bases, with 11 bases left in between. This CDR3 has 12 residues. The germline gives CDR1 MNHNS, CDR2 SASEGT. The CDR3 spells CASSEGQGGAFF. The CDR3 bases are TGTGCCAGCAGTGAAGGGCAGGGTGGGGCTTTCTTT.

V gene TRBV6-1 combines with J gene TRBJ1-2; D uncertain. Per the germline V gene, CDR1 is MNHNS and CDR2 is SASEGT. The CDR3 is made up of 13 amino acids. Trimming removed 1 base from V and 2 bases from J, with 5 bases in between. The CDR3 sequence: CASSEDINYGYTF. The CDR3 coding sequence is TGTGCCAGCAGTGAAGACATAAACTATGGCTACACCTTC.

The chain couples TRBV28 to TRBJ2-3; 9 bases agree with TRBD2. This CDR3 region has 17 residues. CDR1 and CDR2 (germline): MDHEN, SYDVKM. V was clipped by 4 bases and J by 5 bases; unmatched bases: 13. The CDR3 DNA follows: TGTGCCAGCAGTTCCCCGGGGGCGGGGGGGCTTCAAGATACGCAGTATTTT. Translation gives CASSSPGAGGLQDTQYF.

The rearrangement uses TRBV2 and TRBJ1-6, with D possibly TRBD1 on 6 matching bases. CDR3 length: 15 amino acids. V was pared by 4 bases and J by 8 bases, with 15 bases between. The germline V gene has CDR1 SNHLY and CDR2 FYNNEI. In DNA form, the CDR3 reads TGTGCCAGCAGTGCTGGGCCAGGGGTGTATTCACCCCTCCACTTT. It translates to CASSAGPGVYSPLHF. Looking up the rest from reference TRBV2 and TRBJ1-6 gives the full variable domain: EPEVTQTPSHQVTQMGQEVILRCVPISNHLYFYWYRQILGQKVEFLVSFYNNEISEKSEIFDDQFSVERPDGSNFTLKIRSTKLEDSAMYFCASSAGPGVYSPLHFGNGTRLTVT.

This chain uses TRBV29-1 with TRBJ2-3; D may be TRBD1 (5 bases). This CDR3 spans 14 amino acids. The V end lost 7 bases, the J end lost 2 bases, and 16 bases lay between the germline ends. CDR1 and CDR2 from the germline V gene are SQVTM and ANQGSEA. The CDR3 nucleotides read TGCAGCGGTGCCAAGGACATCTCCACAGATACGCAGTATTTT. Residues: CSGAKDISTDTQYF.

This clone came up once. The chain is built from TRBV21-1 and TRBJ1-2. TRBV21-1 is a listed pseudogene. The CDR3 runs 17 residues. CDR3 sequence (DNA): TGTGCCAGCAGCAAATGGGTGGGACTGTATCCTAACTATGGCTACACCTTC. It specifies CASSKWVGLYPNYGYTF.

The genes are TRBV6-1 and TRBJ1-5, with 10 positions matching TRBD1. CDR1 MNHNS and CDR2 SASEGT come from the germline V gene. CDR3 size: 17 residues. Trimming removed 3 bases from V and 2 bases from J; junction bases left unmatched: 7. In DNA form, the CDR3 reads TGTGCCAGCAGTGAGGGACAGGGGAAGTCCCGCAATCAGCCCCAGCATTTT. This codes for CASSEGQGKSRNQPQHF.

This clone showed up just a few times. This rearrangement joins TRBV7-2 to TRBJ1-2, with 9 positions matching TRBD1. The J segment lost 2 bases and the V segment lost 5 bases, leaving 3 bases of the junction unmatched. The germline V gene encodes CDR1 SGHTA and CDR2 FQGNSA. CDR3 length: 14 amino acids. The CDR3 DNA follows: TGTGCCAGCAGCGTCGGGACAGGGAACTATGGCTACACCTTC. Its protein product is CASSVGTGNYGYTF. Filled out from reference TRBV7-2 and TRBJ1-2, the complete variable domain reads GAGVSQSPSNKVTEKGKDVELRCDPISGHTALYWYRQSLGQGLEFLIYFQGNSAPDKSGLPSDRFSAERTGGSVSTLTIQRTQQEDSAVYLCASSVGTGNYGYTFGSGTRLTVV.

This clone was recorded many times. The J gene is TRBJ2-1, the V gene TRBV11-2; D is unresolved. Per the germline V gene, CDR1 is SGHAT and CDR2 is FQNNGV. The CDR3 spans 15 residues. Trimming took off 1 base at V and 7 bases at J, with 14 bases between the two ends. The CDR3 is CASSLAAAFLNEQFF. CDR3 nucleotides: TGTGCCAGCAGCTTAGCTGCGGCTTTTTTAAATGAGCAGTTCTTC.

The CDR3 is CAWIPQGSFLGYTF. CDR3 sequence (DNA): TGTGCCTGGATCCCCCAGGGCTCCTTCTTAGGCTACACCTTC. V usage is TRBV30 and J usage is TRBJ1-2; possibly TRBD1 for D (5 bases). The V end was cut by 4 bases, the J end by 8 bases, with 20 bases between. Germline V gene sequence: CDR1 GTSNPN, CDR2 SVGIG (reference sequence). The CDR3 covers 14 residues. The entire variable domain, with the rest obtained from reference TRBV30 and TRBJ1-2, is as follows: SQTIHQWPATLVQPVGSPLSLECTVEGTSNPNLYWYRQAAGRGLQLLFYSVGIGQISSEVPQNLSASRPQDRQFILSSKKLLLSDSGFYLCAWIPQGSFLGYTFGSGTRLTVV.